The rows below give T cell receptor beta chains drawn from one sample of a study of T cell responses to AZD1222 COVID-19 vaccine. Some clones are missing from TCRdb's copy, which holds only in-frame ones; the method was immunoSEQ multiplex PCR. The sample lists about 110,000 clones, 85% to 95% occurring once. The source material was peripheral blood, sampled on day 0 of AZD1222 vaccination. The receptor set was obtained from an adult in good health. The CDR3 runs from the conserved cysteine through the conserved F or W. The D gene is left open where the match is weak. Clone size, where shown, is once, few, many, or a class for clones that have expanded.

j_gene: TRBJ1-2; d_gene: -; v_gene: TRBV7-3; abundance: once; CDR3nt: TGTGCCAGCAGCATTCCGGGACAACCTTATTCCGGCTACACCTTC; CDR3aa: CASSIPGQPYSGYTF
j_gene: TRBJ1-1; d_gene: TRBD1; v_gene: TRBV6-5; abundance: -; CDR3nt: TGTGCCAGCAGTCAGGACAGGACGAACACTGAAGCTTTCTTT; CDR3aa: CASSQDRTNTEAFF
j_gene: TRBJ1-1; d_gene: -; v_gene: TRBV6-5; abundance: -; CDR3nt: TGTGCCAGCAAAAGGGGGGGTGGGACTGAAGCTTTCTTT; CDR3aa: CASKRGGGTEAFF
j_gene: TRBJ2-7; d_gene: -; v_gene: TRBV4-1; abundance: few; CDR3nt: TGCGCCAGCAGCCAAGGCCCAACAGGGCCCTACGAGCAGTACTTC; CDR3aa: CASSQGPTGPYEQYF
j_gene: TRBJ1-4; d_gene: -; v_gene: TRBV28; abundance: -; CDR3nt: TGTGCCAGCAGCGCACCCTCCGGACAAGCCGCTAATGAAAAACTGTTTTTT; CDR3aa: CASSAPSGQAANEKLFF
j_gene: TRBJ1-5; d_gene: -; v_gene: TRBV27; abundance: once; CDR3nt: TGTGCCAGCAGCCGCGCGGGGGCGGTGGATCAGCCCCAGCATTTT; CDR3aa: CASSRAGAVDQPQHF
j_gene: TRBJ1-6; d_gene: TRBD1; v_gene: TRBV5-6; abundance: -; CDR3nt: TGTGCCAGCAGCTTGGGGACAGGAAATTCACCCCTCCACTTT; CDR3aa: CASSLGTGNSPLHF
j_gene: TRBJ1-4; d_gene: TRBD1; v_gene: TRBV7-9; abundance: -; CDR3nt: TGTGCCAGCAGCCGGGACAGGGCGGGCGAAAAACTGTTTTTT; CDR3aa: CASSRDRAGEKLFF
j_gene: TRBJ1-2; d_gene: -; v_gene: TRBV7-2; abundance: -; CDR3nt: TGTGCCAGCAGCTCTTCCAGCGAGTATGGCTACACCTTC; CDR3aa: CASSSSSEYGYTF
j_gene: TRBJ2-1; d_gene: -; v_gene: TRBV19; abundance: -; CDR3nt: TGTGCCAGTACCCATCGTCCCTACAATGAGCAGTTCTTC; CDR3aa: CASTHRPYNEQFF
j_gene: TRBJ1-1; d_gene: -; v_gene: TRBV18; abundance: -; CDR3nt: TGTGCCAGCTCACCCCCCCAAGCGAACACTGAAGCTTTCTTT; CDR3aa: CASSPPQANTEAFF
j_gene: TRBJ2-2; d_gene: TRBD2; v_gene: TRBV27; abundance: -; CDR3nt: TGTGCCAGCAAAGGGGACTACAGCCCTTACACCGGGGAGCTGTTTTTT; CDR3aa: CASKGDYSPYTGELFF
j_gene: TRBJ2-7; d_gene: -; v_gene: TRBV11-2; abundance: -; CDR3nt: TGTGCCAGCAGCTTAGGTCCCGAGCAGTACTTC; CDR3aa: CASSLGPEQYF
j_gene: TRBJ2-1; d_gene: -; v_gene: TRBV12-5; abundance: -; CDR3nt: TGTGCTAGTGGTTTCCACAAGAATGAGCAGTTCTTC; CDR3aa: CASGFHKNEQFF
j_gene: TRBJ2-2; d_gene: -; v_gene: TRBV6-4; abundance: -; CDR3nt: TGTGCCAGCGGTCAGGAGGGCTCGAACACCGGGGAGCTGTTTTTT; CDR3aa: CASGQEGSNTGELFF
j_gene: TRBJ2-7; d_gene: -; v_gene: TRBV5-1; abundance: -; CDR3nt: TGCGCCAGCAGCTTGGAGGATTCCTACGAGCAGTACTTC; CDR3aa: CASSLEDSYEQYF
j_gene: TRBJ1-2; d_gene: -; v_gene: TRBV6-1; abundance: -; CDR3nt: TGTGCCAGCAGTGAAGCGCGAGTTGTTCGAACGAACTATGGCTACACCTTC; CDR3aa: CASSEARVVRTNYGYTF
j_gene: TRBJ1-4; d_gene: TRBD1; v_gene: TRBV6-5; abundance: -; CDR3nt: TGTGCCAGCACCTCTCCCCGACAGGGGGAAAAACTGTTTTTT; CDR3aa: CASTSPRQGEKLFF
j_gene: TRBJ2-3; d_gene: -; v_gene: TRBV6-5; abundance: once; CDR3nt: TGTGCCGGCAGGACTAACACAGATACGCAGTATTTT; CDR3aa: CAGRTNTDTQYF
j_gene: TRBJ2-5; d_gene: -; v_gene: TRBV12-3/TRBV12-4; abundance: -; CDR3nt: TGTGCCAGCAGTTTTGGCGGGGAGACCCAGTACTTC; CDR3aa: CASSFGGETQYF
j_gene: TRBJ2-3; d_gene: -; v_gene: TRBV28; abundance: once; CDR3nt: TGTGCCAGCGGACTACCCTCCATCGGCACAGATACGCAGTATTTT; CDR3aa: CASGLPSIGTDTQYF
j_gene: TRBJ1-5; d_gene: -; v_gene: TRBV24-1; abundance: -; CDR3nt: TGTGCCACCAGTGAGGGCAGGGGTTACCAGCCCCAGCATTTT; CDR3aa: CATSEGRGYQPQHF
j_gene: TRBJ1-6; d_gene: TRBD1; v_gene: TRBV9; abundance: -; CDR3nt: TGTGCCAGCAGCGTAGTTGGACAGGATTCACCCCTCCACTTT; CDR3aa: CASSVVGQDSPLHF
j_gene: TRBJ1-2; d_gene: -; v_gene: TRBV28; abundance: few; CDR3nt: TGTGCCAGCTCGGTCAACTATGGCTACACCTTC; CDR3aa: CASSVNYGYTF
j_gene: TRBJ1-3; d_gene: -; v_gene: TRBV5-1; abundance: -; CDR3nt: TGCGCCAGCAGCTTGGGGGACAATGGAAATACCATATATTTT; CDR3aa: CASSLGDNGNTIYF
j_gene: TRBJ1-2; d_gene: -; v_gene: TRBV19; abundance: -; CDR3nt: TGTGCCAGTAGTATAGGGGGACGAGGGGCGCTTTATGGCTACACCTTC; CDR3aa: CASSIGGRGALYGYTF
j_gene: TRBJ2-7; d_gene: -; v_gene: TRBV28; abundance: -; CDR3nt: TGTGCCAGCAGAGCGTCCTACGAGCAGTACTTC; CDR3aa: CASRASYEQYF
j_gene: TRBJ2-7; d_gene: -; v_gene: TRBV7-9; abundance: -; CDR3nt: TGTGCCAGCAGCTATACGGGCTCCTACGAGCAGTACTTC; CDR3aa: CASSYTGSYEQYF
j_gene: TRBJ2-3; d_gene: -; v_gene: TRBV28; abundance: -; CDR3nt: TGTGCCAGCAGTAAACTGGGGCGCGAGTATTTT; CDR3aa: CASSKLGREYF
j_gene: TRBJ2-1; d_gene: TRBD2; v_gene: TRBV28; abundance: -; CDR3nt: TGTGCCAGCACTCCGGGGGGGCCGATCAATGAGCAGTTCTTC; CDR3aa: CASTPGGPINEQFF
j_gene: TRBJ1-1; d_gene: TRBD1; v_gene: TRBV28; abundance: -; CDR3nt: TGTGCCAGCACCCTCTGGGGACAGTTTGCGAACACTGAAGCTTTCTTT; CDR3aa: CASTLWGQFANTEAFF
j_gene: TRBJ2-1; d_gene: TRBD1; v_gene: TRBV6-5; abundance: -; CDR3nt: TGTGCCAGCAGTTACGACAGGGCGACCTACAATGAGCAGTTCTTC; CDR3aa: CASSYDRATYNEQFF
j_gene: TRBJ1-1; d_gene: -; v_gene: TRBV28; abundance: -; CDR3nt: TGTGCCAGCAGTTTATTTGGCAAATTGTTACCTGAAGCTTTCTTT; CDR3aa: CASSLFGKLLPEAFF
j_gene: TRBJ1-1; d_gene: -; v_gene: TRBV5-1; abundance: -; CDR3nt: TGCGCCAGCAGCTTGGCCGGGGCTAACACTGAAGCTTTCTTT; CDR3aa: CASSLAGANTEAFF
j_gene: TRBJ1-5; d_gene: -; v_gene: TRBV28; abundance: few; CDR3nt: TGTGCCAGCAGGCGGGACACCGCTCAGCCCCAGCATTTT; CDR3aa: CASRRDTAQPQHF
j_gene: TRBJ1-6; d_gene: -; v_gene: TRBV5-4; abundance: -; CDR3nt: TGTGCCAGCAGCCCGTCTTATAGGGAAGCACCCCTCCACTTT; CDR3aa: CASSPSYREAPLHF
j_gene: TRBJ2-7; d_gene: -; v_gene: TRBV9; abundance: -; CDR3nt: TGTGCCAGCAGCTGGGACACTAGCTACGAGCAGTACTTC; CDR3aa: CASSWDTSYEQYF
j_gene: TRBJ2-7; d_gene: -; v_gene: TRBV11-2; abundance: -; CDR3nt: TGTGCCAGCAGCGGGACCGCCGGGTCCCTGAACGAGCAGTACTTC; CDR3aa: CASSGTAGSLNEQYF
j_gene: TRBJ1-1; d_gene: -; v_gene: TRBV5-1; abundance: -; CDR3nt: TGCGCCAGCCACCCCCCCGGGACCCTGAACACTGAAGCTTTCTTT; CDR3aa: CASHPPGTLNTEAFF
j_gene: TRBJ2-7; d_gene: TRBD1; v_gene: TRBV7-6; abundance: -; CDR3nt: TGTGCCAGCAGCCCAACCGGACAGGCCTCCTACGAGCAGTACTTC; CDR3aa: CASSPTGQASYEQYF
j_gene: TRBJ1-1; d_gene: -; v_gene: TRBV18; abundance: -; CDR3nt: TGTGCCAGCTCACCACCTTACGGGACCCCTGAAGCTTTCTTT; CDR3aa: CASSPPYGTPEAFF
j_gene: TRBJ1-4; d_gene: TRBD1; v_gene: TRBV6-5; abundance: -; CDR3nt: TGTGCCAGCGTTGAGGACAGGCAGGGGGGAAAACTGTTTTTT; CDR3aa: CASVEDRQGGKLFF
j_gene: TRBJ2-5; d_gene: TRBD1; v_gene: TRBV7-9; abundance: once; CDR3nt: TGTGCCAGCAGCTTGGGCGGGACAGGGGAGCAAGAGACCCAGTACTTC; CDR3aa: CASSLGGTGEQETQYF
j_gene: TRBJ2-3; d_gene: TRBD1; v_gene: TRBV28; abundance: -; CDR3nt: TGTGCCAGCAGTGGTTGGGGACAGCCTTCAGATACGCAGTATTTT; CDR3aa: CASSGWGQPSDTQYF
j_gene: TRBJ1-6; d_gene: TRBD1; v_gene: TRBV2; abundance: -; CDR3nt: TGTGCCAGCAAGGACAGGGAGGTTTCACCCCTCCACTTT; CDR3aa: CASKDREVSPLHF
j_gene: TRBJ2-7; d_gene: -; v_gene: TRBV20-1; abundance: -; CDR3nt: TGCAGTGCTAAAGGGGGCGAGCAGTACTTC; CDR3aa: CSAKGGEQYF
j_gene: TRBJ1-2; d_gene: -; v_gene: TRBV18; abundance: -; CDR3nt: TGTGCCAGCTCACCCGACTACGGGTATGGCTACACCTTC; CDR3aa: CASSPDYGYGYTF
j_gene: TRBJ1-3; d_gene: -; v_gene: TRBV6-5; abundance: -; CDR3nt: TGTGCCAGCAGTTCGCCGGACGGGGTAAAAGGAAACACCATATATTTT; CDR3aa: CASSSPDGVKGNTIYF
j_gene: TRBJ2-7; d_gene: TRBD2; v_gene: TRBV5-1; abundance: -; CDR3nt: TGCGCCAGCAGCTTGACTAGCGGGGCTACCTACGAGCAGTACTTC; CDR3aa: CASSLTSGATYEQYF
j_gene: TRBJ1-2; d_gene: -; v_gene: TRBV6-5; abundance: few; CDR3nt: TGTGCCAGCAGTTATGGGGCCAAAGCTAACTATGGCTACACCTTC; CDR3aa: CASSYGAKANYGYTF
j_gene: TRBJ2-7; d_gene: -; v_gene: TRBV29-1; abundance: -; CDR3nt: TGCAGCGTAACTGGGACCTTCTACGAGCAGTACTTC; CDR3aa: CSVTGTFYEQYF